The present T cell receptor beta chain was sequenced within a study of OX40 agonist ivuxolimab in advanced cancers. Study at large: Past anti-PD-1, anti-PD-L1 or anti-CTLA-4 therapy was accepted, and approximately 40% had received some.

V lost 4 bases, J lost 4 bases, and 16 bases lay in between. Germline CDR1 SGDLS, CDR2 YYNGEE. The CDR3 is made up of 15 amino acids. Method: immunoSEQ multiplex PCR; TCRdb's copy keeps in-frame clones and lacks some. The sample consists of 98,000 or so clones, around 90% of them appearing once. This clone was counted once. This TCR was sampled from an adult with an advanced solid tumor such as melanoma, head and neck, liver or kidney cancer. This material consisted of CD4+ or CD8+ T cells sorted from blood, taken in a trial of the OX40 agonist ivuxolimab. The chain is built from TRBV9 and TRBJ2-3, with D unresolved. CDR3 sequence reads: CASSPEGYRADTQYF. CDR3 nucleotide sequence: TGTGCCAGCAGCCCTGAAGGTTATCGGGCAGATACGCAGTATTTT.